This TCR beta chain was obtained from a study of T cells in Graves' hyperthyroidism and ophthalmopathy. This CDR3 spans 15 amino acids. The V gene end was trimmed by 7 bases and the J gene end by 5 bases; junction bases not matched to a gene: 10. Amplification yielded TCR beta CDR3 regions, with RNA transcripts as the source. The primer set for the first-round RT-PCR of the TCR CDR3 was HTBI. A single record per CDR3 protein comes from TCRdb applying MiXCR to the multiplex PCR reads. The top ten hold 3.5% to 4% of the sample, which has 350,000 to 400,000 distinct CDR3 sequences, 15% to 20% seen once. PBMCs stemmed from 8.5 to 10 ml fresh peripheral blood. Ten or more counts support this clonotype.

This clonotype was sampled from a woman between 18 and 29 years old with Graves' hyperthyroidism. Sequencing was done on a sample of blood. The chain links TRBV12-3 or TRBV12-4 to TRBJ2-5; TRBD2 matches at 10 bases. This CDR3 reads CASTPSGGASETQYF. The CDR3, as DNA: TGTGCCAGCACCCCGAGCGGGGGGGCGTCGGAGACCCAGTACTTC.